This T cell receptor (beta chain) was recovered during a study of blood T cell repertoires in COVID-19. Overall study context: Samples came from the United States, Italy and Spain, spanning acute and convalescent COVID-19. T cells, B-cell-depleted T cells, or PBMCs provided the cDNA or gDNA that served as material.

Original processing notes: Using reference gene primer amplification, nucleated cell counts were estimated. The repertoire was sequenced with immunoSEQ multiplex PCR; TCRdb's copy has only in-frame clones and lacks some. That table supplies the V and J calls and clone size; D and trimming were determined from the DNA. The sample contains about 73,000 clones, 80% to 90% of which appear only once. This CDR3 contains 14 residues. Germline CDR1 and CDR2: MNHEY and SVGAGI. J was trimmed by 4 bases and V by 6 bases; bases with no gene match: 3. Sequencing used peripheral blood. The TCR comes from an older man with acute or convalescent COVID-19. V gene TRBV6-5 combines with J gene TRBJ1-2, with 12 positions matching TRBD1. The CDR3 DNA follows: TGTGCCAGCAGGGGGGACAGGGGGCTCTATGGCTACACCTTC. This codes for CASRGDRGLYGYTF.